This is a list of T cell receptor beta chains from one sample in a study of PD-1 blockade in mismatch repair-deficient tumors. TCRdb's table, derived via immunoSEQ multiplex PCR, lists solely in-frame clones and lacks some. The data contain approximately 60,000 clones, more than 70% of them singletons. This specimen consisted of peripheral blood, obtained 52 weeks after starting pembrolizumab. The receptors come from an adult with mismatch repair-deficient cancer. Each CDR3 is given with its conserved first and last residue. The D gene is left open where the match is weak.

J gene: TRBJ2-7; V gene: TRBV29-1; D gene: .; CDR3 protein: CSVEVSGYEQYF
J gene: TRBJ1-4; V gene: TRBV4-1; D gene: .; CDR3 protein: CASSQRTTEDPDEKLFF
J gene: TRBJ2-3; V gene: TRBV9; D gene: .; CDR3 protein: CASSLAGRKIDTQYF
J gene: TRBJ2-6; V gene: TRBV2; D gene: .; CDR3 protein: CASSEERVPVGAGANVLTF
J gene: TRBJ2-1; V gene: TRBV6-4; D gene: TRBD2; CDR3 protein: CASTGVAGVSYNEQFF
J gene: TRBJ1-2; V gene: TRBV4-3; D gene: .; CDR3 protein: CASSQKQRRGGYTF
J gene: TRBJ2-7; V gene: TRBV5-4; D gene: .; CDR3 protein: CASSFSVRYEQYF
J gene: TRBJ2-3; V gene: TRBV28; D gene: .; CDR3 protein: CASSPGRAGDTQYF
J gene: TRBJ1-4; V gene: TRBV7-6; D gene: .; CDR3 protein: CASSLSPGPEKLFF
J gene: TRBJ1-2; V gene: TRBV29-1; D gene: .; CDR3 protein: CSVVEQSNYGYTF
J gene: TRBJ2-3; V gene: TRBV10-3; D gene: .; CDR3 protein: CATESGADTQYF
J gene: TRBJ2-3; V gene: TRBV5-1; D gene: TRBD2; CDR3 protein: CASRGWLAGSTDTQYF
J gene: TRBJ2-3; V gene: TRBV6-6; D gene: .; CDR3 protein: CASSYQPGVADTQYF
J gene: .; V gene: TRBV5-1; D gene: TRBD1; CDR3 protein: CASSRTGDGYEQYF
J gene: TRBJ1-1; V gene: TRBV5-1; D gene: TRBD1; CDR3 protein: CASSLVGAQGMLGEAFF
J gene: TRBJ1-1; V gene: TRBV28; D gene: .; CDR3 protein: CASSFGFSRWVTEAFF
J gene: TRBJ2-7; V gene: TRBV5-1; D gene: .; CDR3 protein: CASRAGQGLNEQYF
J gene: TRBJ1-3; V gene: TRBV6-6; D gene: .; CDR3 protein: CASSYAGTNSGNTIYF
J gene: TRBJ1-5; V gene: TRBV19; D gene: .; CDR3 protein: CASSIDRVGSNQPQHF
J gene: TRBJ1-1; V gene: TRBV7-2; D gene: .; CDR3 protein: CASSSPGGVNTEAFF
J gene: TRBJ2-1; V gene: TRBV9; D gene: .; CDR3 protein: CASSAYPGGDEQFF
J gene: TRBJ2-6; V gene: TRBV7-2; D gene: TRBD1; CDR3 protein: CASLDRASGANVLTF
J gene: TRBJ1-1; V gene: TRBV19; D gene: TRBD1; CDR3 protein: CASRQGVIAEAFF
J gene: TRBJ2-5; V gene: TRBV5-1; D gene: TRBD2; CDR3 protein: CASRSGTTQETQYF
J gene: TRBJ2-7; V gene: TRBV13; D gene: .; CDR3 protein: CASSLGLIPYEQYF
J gene: TRBJ2-1; V gene: TRBV6-1; D gene: .; CDR3 protein: CASSEGLKWFF
J gene: TRBJ2-5; V gene: TRBV7-2; D gene: TRBD1; CDR3 protein: CASSYQGQWEETQYF
J gene: TRBJ2-3; V gene: TRBV5-8; D gene: .; CDR3 protein: CASSPREEGLQGTDTQYF
J gene: TRBJ2-1; V gene: TRBV6-1; D gene: TRBD1; CDR3 protein: CASSESQGPLNEQFF
J gene: TRBJ2-1; V gene: TRBV30; D gene: .; CDR3 protein: CAWSVVIASYNEQFF
J gene: TRBJ1-1; V gene: TRBV30; D gene: .; CDR3 protein: CAWSVLMNTEAFF
J gene: TRBJ2-7; V gene: TRBV4-1; D gene: TRBD2; CDR3 protein: CASSQRGGQGYEQYF
J gene: TRBJ1-1; V gene: TRBV9; D gene: .; CDR3 protein: CASSSPPGPDTEAFF
J gene: TRBJ2-1; V gene: TRBV5-6; D gene: TRBD2; CDR3 protein: CASSSDRLAGYNEQFF
J gene: TRBJ2-3; V gene: TRBV10-3; D gene: .; CDR3 protein: CAIEGESPGTDTQYF
J gene: TRBJ2-3; V gene: TRBV4-3; D gene: .; CDR3 protein: CASSRIRGGRTDTQYF
J gene: TRBJ2-2; V gene: TRBV28; D gene: TRBD1; CDR3 protein: CASSPPGGAVVGELFF
J gene: TRBJ2-1; V gene: TRBV14; D gene: TRBD2; CDR3 protein: CASSQALAGLAPHNEQFF
J gene: TRBJ2-3; V gene: TRBV27; D gene: .; CDR3 protein: CASKGLAGPTDTQYF
J gene: TRBJ2-5; V gene: TRBV19; D gene: TRBD1; CDR3 protein: CASSINRGSQETQYF
J gene: TRBJ2-5; V gene: TRBV19; D gene: .; CDR3 protein: CASSTKNRAKTQYF
J gene: TRBJ2-5; V gene: TRBV7-3; D gene: TRBD2; CDR3 protein: CASSPGVLAAQETQYF
J gene: TRBJ2-2; V gene: TRBV1; D gene: .; CDR3 protein: CTFRWGAVF
J gene: TRBJ2-7; V gene: TRBV5-4; D gene: .; CDR3 protein: CASTTGGGRDRYEQYF
J gene: TRBJ2-3; V gene: TRBV9; D gene: .; CDR3 protein: CASSLGPDTQYF
J gene: TRBJ2-1; V gene: TRBV7-9; D gene: .; CDR3 protein: CAGRPALEYYNEQFF
J gene: TRBJ2-3; V gene: TRBV18; D gene: .; CDR3 protein: CASSPRSLDTQYF
J gene: TRBJ1-4; V gene: TRBV5-1; D gene: .; CDR3 protein: CASSLSRGDNEKLFF
J gene: TRBJ1-5; V gene: TRBV10-3; D gene: .; CDR3 protein: CAISESLTAPNQPQHF
J gene: TRBJ2-1; V gene: TRBV28; D gene: .; CDR3 protein: CASSFLLSSYNEQFF
J gene: TRBJ1-2; V gene: TRBV2; D gene: .; CDR3 protein: CASSETIPGRVGYTF
J gene: TRBJ2-5; V gene: TRBV4-2; D gene: TRBD2; CDR3 protein: CASSQPGLAGGWQETQYF
J gene: TRBJ2-1; V gene: TRBV18; D gene: .; CDR3 protein: CATKGGSYNEQFF
J gene: TRBJ2-1; V gene: TRBV15; D gene: .; CDR3 protein: CATSRDPTGHNEQFF
J gene: TRBJ2-2; V gene: TRBV7-8; D gene: TRBD1; CDR3 protein: CASSLAVTGGGAGELFF